Listed below are T cell receptor beta chains from one sample, sequenced in a study of CD8 T cells in Susac syndrome. TCRdb re-called the immunoSEQ multiplex PCR reads with MiXCR, one entry per CDR3 protein. This repertoire shows some 400,000 distinct CDR3 sequences, more than 80% found once; its top ten account for roughly 0.11%. Material: CD8+ T cells from PBMCs. Receptor source: a human donor with multiple sclerosis. CDR3s include the opening cysteine and the closing phenylalanine or tryptophan. The D gene is left open where the match is weak. Some rows mark clone size as missing; the rest say once, few, many or name a class of expanded clone.

V,D,J,size,DNA,CDR3
TRBV18,-,TRBJ1-1,-,TGTGCCAGCTCACCGGGACCGATGGACCGACCAGAAGCTTTCTTT,CASSPGPMDRPEAFF
TRBV27,TRBD1,TRBJ1-2,-,TGTGCCAGCAGTTGGTCAGGGGGCTATGGCTACACCTTC,CASSWSGGYGYTF
TRBV19,-,TRBJ1-5,-,TGTGCCAGTAGTCCCCCAGGGTTTGGTCAGCCCCAGCATTTT,CASSPPGFGQPQHF
TRBV7-9,TRBD2,TRBJ2-1,-,TGTGCCAGCAGCTTAACGGCTAGCGGGGGGATTGAGCAGTTCTTC,CASSLTASGGIEQFF
TRBV20-1,TRBD2,TRBJ2-1,-,TGCAGTGCCAGTAGGACTAGCGGGGGCTACAATGAGCAGTTCTTC,CSASRTSGGYNEQFF
TRBV11-2,TRBD1,TRBJ2-6,-,TGTGCCAGCAGCTTAGGACAGGGGGCTTCTGGGGCCAACGTCCTGACTTTC,CASSLGQGASGANVLTF
TRBV30,-,TRBJ2-7,-,TGTGCCTGGAAACAGGGATCCTACGAGCAGTACTTC,CAWKQGSYEQYF
TRBV4-2,TRBD2,TRBJ2-1,-,TGTGCCAGCAGCCACCCCCCGGGACTAGAAGCCTACAATGAGCAGTTCTTC,CASSHPPGLEAYNEQFF
TRBV4-1,-,TRBJ1-4,-,TGCGCCAGCAGCCAAGAGGAGGCCAGGGTGAATGAAAAACTGTTTTTT,CASSQEEARVNEKLFF
TRBV6-5,TRBD2,TRBJ2-5,-,TGTGCCAGCAGTCAAGAGACTAGCTTCGAGACCCAGTACTTC,CASSQETSFETQYF
TRBV6-2/TRBV6-3,TRBD2,TRBJ2-3,-,TGTGCCAGCAGTTACCCCCCACCGGCCGGGACTAGCGGGAGGGATACCCCAGATACGCAGTATTTT,CASSYPPPAGTSGRDTPDTQYF
TRBV4-1,-,TRBJ2-2,-,TGCGCCAGCAGCCAATGGGGCCGGGACTCCGCCGGGGAGCTGTTTTTT,CASSQWGRDSAGELFF
TRBV5-4,-,TRBJ2-1,-,TGTGCCAGCAGCCCGGGACTCCGTAATGAGCAGTTCTTC,CASSPGLRNEQFF
TRBV6-5,-,TRBJ1-5,-,TGTGCCAGCAGTTATATTGTGAGGCGAGATCAGCCCCAGCATTTT,CASSYIVRRDQPQHF
TRBV27,-,TRBJ1-3,-,TGTGCCAGCAGCCAACAGGGAATTGGAAACACCATATATTTT,CASSQQGIGNTIYF
TRBV27,-,TRBJ2-7,-,TGTGCCAGCAGGGACGGACAGTTTTGGGGACTCGAGCAGTACTTC,CASRDGQFWGLEQYF
TRBV5-1,-,TRBJ2-3,once,TGCGCCAGCAGCTCCCCCAGGGCAGATACGCAGTATTTT,CASSSPRADTQYF
TRBV5-1,-,TRBJ1-5,-,TGCGCCAGCAGCTTAGGGGGACCCCATCAGCCCCAGCATTTT,CASSLGGPHQPQHF
TRBV12-3/TRBV12-4,-,TRBJ2-1,once,TGTGCCAGCAGTCGACAGTTAACAGGGAGTGGGGCCAATGAGCAGTTCTTC,CASSRQLTGSGANEQFF
TRBV12-3/TRBV12-4,-,TRBJ2-7,-,TGTGCCAGCAGTTTCGCCGCCGGCACCTACGAGCAGTACTTC,CASSFAAGTYEQYF
TRBV27,-,TRBJ1-1,-,TGTGCCAGCAGTTTAATAGGGACTTACACTGAAGCTTTCTTT,CASSLIGTYTEAFF
TRBV11-2,-,TRBJ2-7,-,TGTGCCAGCAGCATGGGGCCCTTCACCTACGAGCAGTACTTC,CASSMGPFTYEQYF
TRBV5-1,TRBD1,TRBJ2-7,-,TGCGCCAGCAGCGCGGGGACAGGGGGCGACGAGCAGTACTTC,CASSAGTGGDEQYF
TRBV30,-,TRBJ1-5,-,TGTGCCTGGAGGCCGACATTCGGTCAGCCCCAGCATTTT,CAWRPTFGQPQHF
TRBV29-1,-,TRBJ2-7,-,TGCAGCGTTGAAGGTGTCAGATCCTACGAGCAGTACTTC,CSVEGVRSYEQYF
TRBV19,-,TRBJ2-1,-,-,CASTSGVKNEQFF
TRBV9,TRBD1,TRBJ2-6,-,TGTGCCAGCAGCGCCCGGGACAGGGAGGTAACTGGGGCCAACGTCCTGACTTTC,CASSARDREVTGANVLTF
TRBV5-1,-,TRBJ2-7,-,TGCGCCAGCAGCTTGCGGGCGAACTACGAGCAGTACTTC,CASSLRANYEQYF
TRBV7-9,TRBD2,TRBJ2-7,once,TGTGCCAGCAGCTCCACGGGACTAGGAGGCTACGAGCAGTACTTC,CASSSTGLGGYEQYF
TRBV4-1,-,TRBJ2-5,once,TGCGCCAGCAGCCAAGAGAATGGGTTGGAGGAGACCCAGTACTTC,CASSQENGLEETQYF
TRBV27,TRBD1,TRBJ1-1,-,TGTGCCAGCAGTCCAATTGGACAGGGCGGTACTGAAGCTTTCTTT,CASSPIGQGGTEAFF
TRBV27,TRBD1,TRBJ2-3,-,TGTGCCAGCAGTCCGAGGACAGGGGAAGAGGATACGCAGTATTTT,CASSPRTGEEDTQYF
TRBV6-4,-,TRBJ2-4,-,TGTGCCAGCAGTGACTCCGGGGGAGCCAAAAACATTCAGTACTTC,CASSDSGGAKNIQYF
TRBV6-1,-,TRBJ1-2,-,TGTGCCAGCAGCGCGCGCGAGGAGCCTAATCACTATGGCTACACCTTC,CASSAREEPNHYGYTF
TRBV29-1,TRBD1,TRBJ1-4,once,TGCAGCGTCACAGGGGGGGTGGCAACTAATGAAAAACTGTTTTTT,CSVTGGVATNEKLFF
TRBV7-9,TRBD1,TRBJ1-2,-,TGTGCCAGCAGCTTGCTACAGGGGGCCTATGGCTACACCTTC,CASSLLQGAYGYTF
TRBV29-1,-,TRBJ2-1,-,TGCAGCGTTGGTCCCACAGGTGGGGGCTACAATGAGCAGTTCTTC,CSVGPTGGGYNEQFF
TRBV20-1,-,TRBJ1-3,-,TGCAGTGCTAAAGGCCTCTCTGGAAACACCATATATTTT,CSAKGLSGNTIYF
TRBV6-1,-,TRBJ1-2,-,TGTGCCAGCAGAGCATTTGACAGCTATGGCTACACCTTC,CASRAFDSYGYTF
TRBV24-1,-,TRBJ2-1,-,TGTGCCACCCACTACGAGCAGTTCTTC,CATHYEQFF
TRBV4-1,-,TRBJ1-5,-,TGCGCCAGCAGCCAAGGTCTGTTTGGGTCCTACGGAGATCAGCCCCAGCATTTT,CASSQGLFGSYGDQPQHF
TRBV20-1,TRBD1,TRBJ1-1,-,TGCAGTGCTACAGTCCGGGACAGGGGACTGAACACTGAAGCTTTCTTT,CSATVRDRGLNTEAFF
TRBV24-1,-,TRBJ2-1,-,TGTGCCACCGAGGGCTCCTACAATGAGCAGTTCTTC,CATEGSYNEQFF
TRBV4-1,TRBD1,TRBJ1-1,-,TGCGCCAGCAGCCAAGACAGGGGGCTAAGTAGCACTGAAGCTTTCTTT,CASSQDRGLSSTEAFF
TRBV30,TRBD1,TRBJ2-7,-,TGTGCCTGGAGACTAACAGGGGAGTACGAGCAGTACTTC,CAWRLTGEYEQYF
TRBV12-5,TRBD1,TRBJ1-5,-,TGTGCTAGTGGTCCAGGGGGAAGCAATCAGCCCCAGCATTTT,CASGPGGSNQPQHF
TRBV2,TRBD2,TRBJ2-3,once,TGTGCCAGTGAAGCGGGAGACACAGATACGCAGTATTTT,CASEAGDTDTQYF
TRBV6-1,TRBD2,TRBJ2-7,-,TGTGCCAGCAGTGAAGAACTAGCGGGGGTTACCTCCTACGAGCAGTACTTC,CASSEELAGVTSYEQYF
TRBV7-2,-,TRBJ1-2,-,TGTGCCAGCAGCTTAGTTGGCATATATGGCTACACCTTC,CASSLVGIYGYTF
TRBV12-3/TRBV12-4,TRBD1,TRBJ2-2,few,TGTGCCAGCAGCAGGGGGCGAACCGGGGAGCTGTTTTTT,CASSRGRTGELFF
TRBV12-3/TRBV12-4,TRBD2,TRBJ2-1,-,TGTGCCAGCAGCGAACGGACTAGCGGGAGGTCCAATGAGCAGTTCTTC,CASSERTSGRSNEQFF
TRBV10-3,-,TRBJ1-1,-,TGTGCCATCAGTGAGTCAATAGGGGGGGGCACTGAAGCTTTCTTT,CAISESIGGGTEAFF
TRBV6-5,-,TRBJ1-2,-,TGTGCCAGCAGTTACGGAGGCACGGATGGCTACACCTTC,CASSYGGTDGYTF
TRBV28,TRBD1,TRBJ1-2,-,TGTGCCAGCAGTCCATCCGGGACAGACCTCTATGGCTACACCTTC,CASSPSGTDLYGYTF